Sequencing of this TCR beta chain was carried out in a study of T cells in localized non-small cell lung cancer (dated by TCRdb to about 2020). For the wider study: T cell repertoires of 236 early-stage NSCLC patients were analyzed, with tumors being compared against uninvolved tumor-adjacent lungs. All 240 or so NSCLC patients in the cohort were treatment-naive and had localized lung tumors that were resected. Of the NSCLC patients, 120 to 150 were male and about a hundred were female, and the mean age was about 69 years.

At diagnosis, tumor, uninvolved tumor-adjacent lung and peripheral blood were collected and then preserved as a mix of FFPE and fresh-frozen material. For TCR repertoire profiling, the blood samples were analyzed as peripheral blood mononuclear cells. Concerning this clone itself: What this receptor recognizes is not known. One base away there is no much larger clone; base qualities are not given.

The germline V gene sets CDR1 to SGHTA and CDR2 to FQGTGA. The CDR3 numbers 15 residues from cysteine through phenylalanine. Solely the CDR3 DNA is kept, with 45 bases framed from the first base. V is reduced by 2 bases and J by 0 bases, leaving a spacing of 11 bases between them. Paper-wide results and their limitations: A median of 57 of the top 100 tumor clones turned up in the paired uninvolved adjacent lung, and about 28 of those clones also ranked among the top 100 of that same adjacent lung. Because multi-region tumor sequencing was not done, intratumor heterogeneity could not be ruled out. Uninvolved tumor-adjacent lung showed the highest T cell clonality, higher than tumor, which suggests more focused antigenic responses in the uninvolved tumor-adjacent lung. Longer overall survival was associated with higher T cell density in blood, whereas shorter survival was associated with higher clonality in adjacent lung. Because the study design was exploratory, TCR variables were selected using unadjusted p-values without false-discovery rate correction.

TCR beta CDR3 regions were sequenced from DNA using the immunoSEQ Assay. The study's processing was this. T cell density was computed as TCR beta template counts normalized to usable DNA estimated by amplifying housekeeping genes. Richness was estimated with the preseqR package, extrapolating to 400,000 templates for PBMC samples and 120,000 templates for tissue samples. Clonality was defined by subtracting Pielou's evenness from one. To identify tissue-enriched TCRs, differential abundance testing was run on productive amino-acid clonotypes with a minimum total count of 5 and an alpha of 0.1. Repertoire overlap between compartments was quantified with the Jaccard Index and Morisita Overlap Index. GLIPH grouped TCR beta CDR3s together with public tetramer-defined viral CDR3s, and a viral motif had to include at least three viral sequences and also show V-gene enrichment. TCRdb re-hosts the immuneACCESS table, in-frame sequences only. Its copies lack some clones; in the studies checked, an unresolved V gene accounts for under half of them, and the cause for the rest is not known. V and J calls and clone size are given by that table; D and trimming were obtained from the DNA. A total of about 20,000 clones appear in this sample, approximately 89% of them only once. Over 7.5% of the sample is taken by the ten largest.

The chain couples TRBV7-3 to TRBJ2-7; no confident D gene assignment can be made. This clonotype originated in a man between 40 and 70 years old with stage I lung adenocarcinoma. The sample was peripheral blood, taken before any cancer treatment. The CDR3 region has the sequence CASSLEAGSSYEQYF. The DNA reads TGTGCCAGCAGCTTAGAGGCAGGAAGCTCCTACGAGCAGTACTTC. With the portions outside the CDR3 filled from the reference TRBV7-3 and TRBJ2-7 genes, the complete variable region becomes GAGVSQTPSNKVTEKGKYVELRCDPISGHTALYWYRQSLGQGPEFLIYFQGTGAADDSGLPNDRFFAVRPEGSVSTLKIQRTERGDSAVYLCASSLEAGSSYEQYFGPGTRLTVT.